This record looks at one TCR beta chain sequence and its context. The antigen remains undetermined. TCRdb's copy holds only in-frame clones and misses some; the assay was immunoSEQ multiplex PCR. This table has about 130,000 clones, about 89% appearing once. These data belong to a study of T cell responses to AZD1222 COVID-19 vaccine. Overall study findings and caveats: Most donors were white British, females outnumbered males, and clonal diversity was possibly underestimated. All repertoire sampling was performed exclusively after the peak T cell response. AZD1222 recipients seropositive at baseline numbered only 5 or 6.

The CDR3 covers 14 residues. Germline loops: CDR1 ENHRY, CDR2 SYGVKD. V was clipped by 11 bases and J by 5 bases; unmatched bases: 13. The V gene is TRBV10-3, the J gene TRBJ2-7; 9 bases fit TRBD2. The clonotype comes from an adult who received the AZD1222 COVID-19 vaccine. Sequences were derived from peripheral blood, sampled 28 days after the second AZD1222 dose. The CDR3 coding sequence is TGTGCCTCCGGTCTAGCGGGATTTCCCCACGAGCAGTACTTC. Translation: CASGLAGFPHEQYF.